The T cell receptor beta chain described here comes from a study of blood T cell repertoires in COVID-19. V was clipped by 7 bases and J by 10 bases, with 18 bases between them. CDR3 length equals 13 residues. Generated by immunoSEQ multiplex PCR, the TCRdb table keeps only in-frame clones and is missing some. The sample records 220,000 or so clones, 70% to 90% being singletons. This chain uses TRBV12-3 or TRBV12-4 with TRBJ2-3, with a weak D call TRBD1 (5 bases). This receptor was obtained from a woman between 50 and 59 years old with acute COVID-19. Sequenced: PBMCs or T cells enriched from blood (not recorded which). CDR3 coding DNA: TGTGCCAGCACTCTATTTCAGGGATGGGCGCAGTATTTT. This encodes CASTLFQGWAQYF.